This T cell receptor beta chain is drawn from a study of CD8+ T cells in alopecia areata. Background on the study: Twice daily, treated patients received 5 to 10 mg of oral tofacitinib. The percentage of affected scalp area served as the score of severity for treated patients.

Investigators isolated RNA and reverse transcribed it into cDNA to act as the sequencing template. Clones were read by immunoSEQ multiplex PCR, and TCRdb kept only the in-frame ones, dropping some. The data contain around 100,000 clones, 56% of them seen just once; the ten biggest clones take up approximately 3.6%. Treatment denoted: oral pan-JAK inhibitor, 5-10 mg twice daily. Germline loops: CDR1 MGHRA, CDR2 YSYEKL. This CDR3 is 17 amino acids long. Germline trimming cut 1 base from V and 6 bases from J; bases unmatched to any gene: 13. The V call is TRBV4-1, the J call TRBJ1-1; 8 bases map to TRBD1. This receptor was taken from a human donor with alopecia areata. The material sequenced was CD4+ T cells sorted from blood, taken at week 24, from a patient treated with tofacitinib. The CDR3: CASSQVRQGAKSAEAFF. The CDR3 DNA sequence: TGCGCCAGCAGCCAAGTTCGGCAGGGGGCGAAGAGCGCTGAAGCTTTCTTT.